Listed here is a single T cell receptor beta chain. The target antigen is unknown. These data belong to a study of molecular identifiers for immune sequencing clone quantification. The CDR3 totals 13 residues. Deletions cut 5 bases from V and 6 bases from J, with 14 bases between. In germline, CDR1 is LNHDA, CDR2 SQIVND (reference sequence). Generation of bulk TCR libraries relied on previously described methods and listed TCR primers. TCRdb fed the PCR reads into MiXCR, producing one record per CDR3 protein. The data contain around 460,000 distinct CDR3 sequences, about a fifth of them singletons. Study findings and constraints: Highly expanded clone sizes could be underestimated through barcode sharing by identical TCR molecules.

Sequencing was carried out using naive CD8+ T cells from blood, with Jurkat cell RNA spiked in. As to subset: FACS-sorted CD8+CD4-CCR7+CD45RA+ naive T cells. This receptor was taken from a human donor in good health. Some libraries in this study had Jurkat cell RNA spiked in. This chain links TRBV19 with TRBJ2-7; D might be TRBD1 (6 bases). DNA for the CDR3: TGTGCCAGTAGTGTATCTACAGGGAGCGAGCAGTACTTC. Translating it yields CASSVSTGSEQYF.